This TCR beta chain came from a study of blood T cell repertoires in COVID-19. On the study more broadly: The United States, Italy and Spain were the sources of the acute and convalescent COVID-19 samples. From T cells, B-cell-depleted T cells, or PBMCs came the material, which was cDNA or gDNA.

Authors' methods: Estimation of nucleated cell counts relied on the amplification of reference gene primers. Some clones are missing from TCRdb's copy, which holds only in-frame ones; the method was immunoSEQ multiplex PCR. The V and J calls and clone size come from that table; D and trimming were worked out from the DNA. The table has 70,000 to 100,000 clones, around nine tenths seen once. In germline, CDR1 is MNHEY, CDR2 SVGEGT. The CDR3 totals 17 residues. Trimming shortened V by 2 bases and J by 2 bases, and 19 bases separated the two germline ends. Sequenced sample: peripheral blood. The J gene is TRBJ2-7, the V gene TRBV6-2 or TRBV6-3, with D possibly TRBD1 on 5 matching bases. This TCR derives from a woman older than 75 with acute or convalescent COVID-19. The CDR3 loop is CASSYGLTADSTYEQYF. For the CDR3, the DNA is TGTGCCAGCAGTTACGGGCTGACAGCCGATTCAACCTACGAGCAGTACTTC.